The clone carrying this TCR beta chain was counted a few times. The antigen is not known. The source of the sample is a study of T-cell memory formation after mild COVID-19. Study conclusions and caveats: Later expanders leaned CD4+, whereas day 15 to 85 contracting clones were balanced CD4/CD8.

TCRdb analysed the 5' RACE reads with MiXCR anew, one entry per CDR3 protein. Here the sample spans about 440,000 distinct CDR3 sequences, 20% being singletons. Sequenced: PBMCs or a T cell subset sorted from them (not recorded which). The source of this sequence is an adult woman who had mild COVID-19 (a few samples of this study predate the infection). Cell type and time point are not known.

CDR3 nucleotide sequence: TGTGCCACCAGCAGAGATCATGAGAATTCACCCCTCCACTTT. Translated: CATSRDHENSPLHF. This sequence joins TRBV15 and TRBJ1-6, with no clear D. The V end lost 0 bases, the J end lost 7 bases, and 7 bases lay between the germline ends. The germline V gene encodes CDR1 LNHNV and CDR2 YYDKDF (reference sequence). This CDR3 is built from 14 residues.